This section outlines one T cell receptor beta chain sequence together with its context. What antigen it recognizes has not been identified. One base away there is no much larger clone; base qualities are not given. Ficoll-Paque density gradient centrifugation was used to isolate PBMCs. The data derive from a study of T-cell memory formation after mild COVID-19 (dated by TCRdb to about 2021). For the wider study: Most TCR sequence clusters were specific to one of the two donors. In a couple of donors, T-cell clones that expanded and contracted after mild COVID-19 were followed by sequencing TCRalpha and TCRbeta repertoires longitudinally. Two young, previously healthy adult volunteers made up the cohort, one male and one female. Study-level results and caveats: Balanced CD4/CD8 phenotypes were observed for clones contracting from day 15 to 85, whereas a bias towards CD4+ was observed for a second wave of clones expanding from day 15 to 37. The detection of some responding clones in pre-infection memory suggests that pre-existing cross-reactive memory T cells joined the SARS-CoV-2 response. The study covered only a couple of mild cases, and larger cohorts including severe cases with pre-infection samples were considered necessary. The second-wave clones that peaked on day 37 were not confirmed to be SARS-CoV-2 specific. Contracting CD4+ clones turned up mainly in the CM and EM memory subsets, whereas EMRA was where CD8+ clones were enriched.

Sequencer: Illumina NovaSeq 6000. TCRalpha and TCRbeta cDNA libraries were built by 5'RACE with constant-segment primers, adding sample barcodes and unique molecular identifiers. Trizol reagent was used to extract RNA from every sample. The libraries were amplified in two PCR steps, and the second step added a second sample barcode and Illumina TruSeq adapters. Sequencing of the libraries was done on an Illumina NovaSeq, producing 2 x 150 bp paired-end reads. The paper's processing steps were these. Demultiplexing of reads and collapsing into UMI-guided consensus sequences were performed with migec v1.2.7. Using mixcr v2.1.11, UMI consensuses were aligned to TRA and TRB V and J templates and then assembled into clonotypes. Clonotypes were classified as expanded or contracted when called significant by both edgeR and NoisET, with noise models trained on biological replicates. For edgeR calls, a false discovery rate-adjusted p below 0.01 and a log2 fold-change threshold of 1 were applied. As an exploratory analysis of dynamics, PCA with hierarchical clustering was applied to max-normalized trajectories of the 1000 most abundant clonotypes. Separately sequenced CD4+ and CD8+ repertoires were used to assign a CD4 or CD8 phenotype to each responding clone. The public reads were run again by TCRdb, first through fastp at Q25 and then through MiXCR, and only productive beta chains were kept. CDR3 protein sequences are deduplicated, and each keeps its most common genes and DNA. What appears here as the V and J calls and clone size reflects TCRdb's work, not the paper's. The sample contains about 210,000 distinct CDR3 sequences, 27% of them found a single time. The leading ten clones occupy approximately 10% of the sample.

The CDR3 covers 15 residues, taking in both the cysteine and the phenylalanine. Just the 45-base CDR3 DNA is kept, in frame starting at base 1. CDR1 is given as SEHNR and CDR2 as FQNEAQ, both from the germline V gene (reference sequence). Relative to germline, V is missing 0 bases and J is missing 3 bases, with 3 bases of the junction outside any gene match. The sample taken for sequencing was PBMCs or a T cell subset sorted from them (not recorded which). This TCR derives from an adult woman who had mild COVID-19 (a few samples of this study predate the infection). The sample titles of this study are shuffled in the database, so cell type and time point are left out; the donor was told from shared clones. This chain is built from TRBV7-9 and TRBJ2-3, with TRBD2 identical over 7 junction bases. The DNA reads TGTGCCAGCAGCTTAGCCATGGGGGGGACAGATACGCAGTATTTT. Its translation reads: CASSLAMGGTDTQYF.